This record looks at one T cell receptor (beta chain) sequence and its context. These data come from a study of CD8 T cells in Susac syndrome. RNA in amounts of roughly 0.5 to 1 ug was reverse transcribed with random hexamers. TCR beta CDR3 was amplified by immunoSEQ covering 54 Vbeta and 13 Jbeta. TCRdb fed the immunoSEQ multiplex PCR reads into MiXCR, producing one record per CDR3 protein. The sample records approximately 190,000 distinct CDR3 sequences, around 93% being singletons. Sequencing of TCR beta drew on CD8+ and CD4+ T cells from blood. The individuals used as controls were healthy donors who had been matched for both age and sex. This sequence originates from a human donor in good health. The sequencing input was CD4+ T cells from PBMCs.

The CDR3 DNA is TGCGCCAGCAGCCCCGGGGGTAGTGCAGATACGCAGTATTTT. Translated: CASSPGGSADTQYF. The chain is built from TRBV5-1 and TRBJ2-3; TRBD2 might be the D (6 bases). This CDR3 contains 14 residues. The V end was cut by 4 bases, the J end by 4 bases, with 13 bases between. Germline V gene lookup returns CDR1 SGHRS and CDR2 YFSETQ.